A selection of T cell receptor beta chains follows, all from one sample in a study of cytomegalovirus exposure and HLA in healthy donors. The table came from immunoSEQ multiplex PCR; TCRdb's copy has only in-frame clones and leaves some out. The sample shows some 140,000 clones, roughly 9% of them seen only once. Sequencing input: PBMCs. The receptors shown here come from a woman in her thirties or forties in good health and CMV-seropositive. CDR3s include the opening cysteine and the closing phenylalanine or tryptophan. The order of the fields is J gene, D gene, V gene, clone size, CDR3 protein, CDR3 DNA. D genes are given only for firm matches. Size tells how often a clone was seen (once, few, many) or the class of an expanded clone, and some rows leave it out.

TRBJ1-2,.,TRBV5-5,.,CASSLARGSYGYTF,TGTGCCAGCAGCTTGGCCAGGGGAAGCTATGGCTACACCTTC
TRBJ2-7,.,TRBV16,.,CASSPPGARGYEQYF,TGTGCCAGCAGCCCCCCTGGGGCCAGGGGCTACGAGCAGTACTTC
TRBJ2-7,TRBD2,TRBV11-2,few,CASSLSSGGNEQYF,TGTGCCAGCAGCTTATCCAGCGGGGGCAACGAGCAGTACTTC
TRBJ1-1,.,TRBV6-1,.,CASSDRGKGTEAFF,TGTGCCAGCAGTGACCGGGGGAAAGGCACTGAAGCTTTCTTT
TRBJ2-1,.,TRBV7-3,.,CASSPGGGNEQFF,TGTGCCAGCAGCCCCGGGGGTGGGAATGAGCAGTTCTTC
TRBJ1-4,.,TRBV5-1,few,CASREGPTNEKLFF,TGCGCCAGCAGAGAGGGTCCAACTAATGAAAAACTGTTTTTT
TRBJ1-5,.,TRBV7-9,few,CASSLDGGFDQPQHF,TGTGCCAGCAGCTTAGACGGGGGTTTCGATCAGCCCCAGCATTTT
TRBJ2-6,.,TRBV4-3,few,CASSPQGANVLTF,TGCGCCAGCAGCCCACAGGGGGCCAACGTCCTGACTTTC
TRBJ1-1,TRBD1,TRBV13,.,CASSARQGKLSTEAFF,TGTGCCAGCAGCGCGAGACAGGGTAAACTGTCCACTGAAGCTTTCTTT
TRBJ2-7,TRBD2,TRBV7-2,few,CASTLGAGGQGEQYF,TGTGCCAGCACCTTAGGCGCGGGGGGGCAGGGCGAGCAGTACTTC
TRBJ1-3,.,TRBV7-2,few,CASSLGGRQGGSGNTIYF,TGTGCCAGCAGCTTAGGTGGGCGTCAGGGAGGTAGTGGAAACACCATATATTTT
TRBJ2-1,.,TRBV6-5,few,CASIREGGNEQFF,TGTGCCAGCATACGAGAGGGTGGCAATGAGCAGTTCTTC
TRBJ2-7,TRBD1,TRBV5-1,few,CASSLYPVGQEGYEQYF,TGCGCCAGCAGCTTGTACCCAGTGGGACAGGAGGGCTACGAGCAGTACTTC
TRBJ1-2,TRBD1,TRBV25-1,few,CASSVTGTGSFYGYTF,TGTGCCAGCAGTGTTACCGGGACAGGGAGTTTCTATGGCTACACCTTC
TRBJ1-1,TRBD1,TRBV6-5,.,CASSPTLQGRAFF,TGTGCCAGCAGTCCGACCTTACAGGGGCGGGCTTTCTTT
TRBJ2-7,.,TRBV6-1,.,CASSEFRVFYF,TGTGCCAGCAGTGAATTCCGGGTATTTTACTTC
TRBJ2-1,.,TRBV14,.,CASSYISGSRYNEQFF,TGTGCCAGCAGCTACATTTCCGGGTCCCGTTACAATGAGCAGTTCTTC
TRBJ2-5,TRBD1,TRBV7-2,few,CASSATGGAETRYF,TGTGCCAGCAGCGCCACAGGGGGCGCAGAGACCCGGTACTTC
TRBJ1-2,.,TRBV23-1,.,CASSRTRDGYTF,TGCGCCAGCAGTCGCACCCGGGATGGCTACACCTTC
TRBJ1-1,.,TRBV7-9,.,CASSFSTNTEAFF,TGTGCCAGCAGCTTTTCTACGAACACTGAAGCTTTCTTT
TRBJ2-1,.,TRBV5-1,few,CASSLAQVYEQFF,TGCGCCAGCAGCTTGGCCCAGGTCTATGAGCAGTTCTTC
TRBJ2-1,.,TRBV5-1,.,CASSRFGDLGGNEQFF,TGCGCCAGCAGCCGTTTTGGGGATCTCGGGGGAAATGAGCAGTTCTTC
TRBJ2-6,.,TRBV5-1,few,CASSFRVGANVLTF,TGCGCCAGCAGCTTCAGGGTCGGGGCCAACGTCCTGACTTTC
TRBJ2-2,TRBD2,TRBV7-2,.,CASSPGTRIGELFF,TGTGCCAGCAGCCCTGGGACTAGAATCGGGGAGCTGTTTTTT
TRBJ1-2,TRBD1,TRBV2,few,CASRVTGLYGYTF,TGTGCCAGCAGGGTGACAGGGCTCTATGGCTACACCTTC
TRBJ2-1,.,TRBV7-2,.,CASSAPPDYVNEQFF,TGTGCCAGCAGCGCGCCACCGGACTACGTAAATGAGCAGTTCTTC
TRBJ1-2,.,TRBV7-2,few,CASSLERGAYGYTF,TGTGCCAGCAGCTTAGAGCGGGGGGCCTATGGCTACACCTTC
TRBJ2-7,.,TRBV15,few,CATSRGGPYEQYF,TGTGCCACCAGCCGGGGAGGTCCTTACGAGCAGTACTTC
TRBJ1-1,TRBD1,TRBV7-8,few,CASSLALYRGTEAFF,TGTGCCAGCAGCTTAGCGCTTTACAGGGGCACTGAAGCTTTCTTT
TRBJ2-3,TRBD2,TRBV29-1,.,CSIVGSSGGLKSTDTQYF,TGCAGCATCGTAGGGTCTAGCGGGGGACTCAAGAGCACAGATACGCAGTATTTT
TRBJ2-5,.,TRBV5-1,few,CASSLITDQETQYF,TGCGCCAGCAGCTTGATCACTGACCAAGAGACCCAGTACTTC
TRBJ2-5,.,TRBV2,few,CASMASRETQYF,TGTGCCAGCATGGCTAGCAGGGAGACCCAGTACTTC
TRBJ2-2,.,TRBV7-2,few,CASSAQGTGELFF,TGTGCCAGCAGCGCCCAGGGGACCGGGGAGCTGTTTTTT
TRBJ2-7,TRBD1,TRBV16,few,CASGGGQGADEKYF,TGTGCCAGCGGGGGCGGACAGGGGGCAGACGAGAAGTACTTT
TRBJ1-6,.,TRBV2,.,CASSDSGGSPLHF,TGTGCCAGCAGTGATTCAGGAGGGTCACCCCTCCACTTT
TRBJ1-1,.,TRBV11-2,few,CASSLGGHKGTEAFF,TGTGCCAGCAGCTTAGGGGGACACAAGGGCACTGAAGCTTTCTTT
TRBJ1-6,TRBD1,TRBV9,.,CASSAGTGGLNSPLHF,TGTGCCAGCAGCGCGGGGACAGGGGGCCTCAATTCACCCCTCCACTTT
TRBJ1-2,TRBD1,TRBV4-3,.,CASSQGQGSYGYTF,TGCGCCAGCAGCCAAGGACAGGGCAGCTATGGCTACACCTTC
TRBJ1-2,TRBD1,TRBV5-1,few,CASSADPGTGYGYTF,TGCGCCAGCAGCGCGGATCCCGGGACAGGCTATGGCTACACCTTC
TRBJ1-5,TRBD1,TRBV19,.,CASSAPRTGGSQPQHF,TGTGCCAGTAGTGCCCCTCGGACAGGGGGCAGTCAGCCCCAGCATTTT
TRBJ2-7,.,TRBV5-4,.,CASSLAGGATRSYEQYF,TGTGCCAGCAGCTTGGCGGGTGGAGCCACCCGATCCTACGAGCAGTACTTC
TRBJ1-6,.,TRBV5-6,.,CASSLMGGSSYNSPLHF,TGTGCCAGCAGCTTAATGGGGGGAAGCTCCTATAATTCACCCCTCCACTTT
TRBJ2-3,.,TRBV5-4,.,CASSFTLARDLYF,TGTGCCAGCAGCTTTACTTTGGCCAGAGACTTGTATTTT
TRBJ1-2,.,TRBV19,.,CASNGGADVTANYGYTF,TGTGCCAGTAACGGGGGGGCAGACGTTACAGCTAACTATGGCTACACCTTC
TRBJ2-5,.,TRBV7-8,.,CASSPLEETQYF,TGTGCCAGCAGCCCCCTAGAGGAGACCCAGTACTTC
TRBJ2-3,TRBD2,TRBV10-3,few,CAISELAGPVLDTQYF,TGTGCCATCAGCGAACTAGCGGGGCCCGTCCTAGATACGCAGTATTTT
TRBJ1-1,TRBD1,TRBV9,.,CASSGQGGEAFF,TGTGCCAGCAGCGGTCAGGGGGGAGAAGCTTTCTTT
TRBJ1-1,TRBD1,TRBV19,.,CASSKNRGNTEAFF,TGTGCCAGTAGTAAAAACAGGGGGAACACTGAAGCTTTCTTT
TRBJ2-5,TRBD2,TRBV27,.,CASSLNGAGGQAGQETQYF,TGTGCCAGCAGTTTAAACGGAGCGGGGGGGCAAGCTGGACAAGAGACCCAGTACTTC
TRBJ1-1,.,TRBV7-2,few,CASSLGSGGVGNTEAFF,TGTGCCAGCAGCTTAGGTTCGGGGGGGGTGGGGAACACTGAAGCTTTCTTT
TRBJ1-6,.,TRBV9,.,CASSASGVAYNSPLHF,TGTGCCAGCAGCGCATCAGGGGTCGCCTATAATTCACCCCTCCACTTT
TRBJ1-5,TRBD1,TRBV6-1,few,CASARQGAAQPQHF,TGTGCCAGCGCACGACAGGGGGCGGCTCAGCCCCAGCATTTT
TRBJ2-2,.,TRBV7-2,.,CASSLKQGGTGELFF,TGTGCCAGCAGCTTAAAACAGGGGGGGACCGGGGAGCTGTTTTTT
TRBJ1-6,.,TRBV6-1,few,CASGHNNSPLHF,TGTGCCAGCGGACACAATAATTCACCCCTCCACTTT
TRBJ2-1,TRBD2,TRBV10-2,.,CASSIIAGANNEQFF,TGCGCCAGCAGTATTATAGCGGGGGCAAACAATGAGCAGTTCTTC
TRBJ1-1,.,TRBV18,few,CASSPLITPEAFF,TGTGCCAGCTCACCCCTCATCACTCCTGAAGCTTTCTTT
TRBJ1-2,TRBD1,TRBV18,.,CASSPEGQAYGYTF,TGTGCCAGCTCACCAGAGGGACAGGCCTATGGCTACACCTTC